The 6 T cell receptor beta chains reported below all come from one sample, sequenced in a study of cytomegalovirus exposure and HLA in healthy donors. Researchers ran the PCR with 60 Vbeta and 13 Jbeta primers. Using immunoSEQ multiplex PCR, the repertoire was profiled, and TCRdb retains in-frame clones only, with some absent. Altogether fewer than 120,000 clones are present, 75% to 80% being singletons, with the ten largest covering 1.3%. Input material: PBMCs. Every receptor here comes from a woman in her 30s in good health and CMV-seronegative.

The V and J genes are TRBV30 and TRBJ2-7; 10 bases match TRBD1. CDR3 length: 14 residues. From germline, CDR1 is GTSNPN and CDR2 SVGIG (reference sequence). V gave up 5 bases and J gave up 4 bases; unmatched junction bases: 8. This CDR3 reads CAWEGGDRGYEQYF. The DNA of the CDR3 is TGTGCCTGGGAGGGGGGGGACAGGGGTTACGAGCAGTACTTC.

V and J are TRBV9 and TRBJ2-7; D is unclear. Deletions cut 2 bases from V and 0 bases from J, with 9 bases between. Germline CDR1 is SGDLS and CDR2 is YYNGEE. This CDR3 contains 14 residues. The CDR3 spells CASSVGSSSYEQYF. For the CDR3, the DNA is TGTGCCAGCAGCGTTGGCAGTTCCTCCTACGAGCAGTACTTC.

The V gene is TRBV5-4, the J gene TRBJ2-7; D remains unclear. The CDR3 sequence is 13 residues long. Trimming removed 0 bases at V and 7 bases at J, with 11 bases between. CDR1 is SGHNT and CDR2 is YYREEE in the germline V gene (reference sequence). CDR3 DNA: TGTGCCAGCAGCTTGGTTCCTTTAAATGAGCAGTACTTC. Protein: CASSLVPLNEQYF. The complete variable domain, with remaining parts taken from reference TRBV5-4 and TRBJ2-7, reads ETGVTQSPTHLIKTRGQQVTLRCSSQSGHNTVSWYQQALGQGPQFIFQYYREEENGRGNFPPRFSGLQFPNYSSELNVNALELDDSALYLCASSLVPLNEQYFGPGTRLTVT.

This clone was recorded a few times. The chain uses TRBV4-3 and TRBJ2-7; 9 bases fit TRBD1. CDR1 is LGHNA and CDR2 is YSLEER in the germline V gene. After removal of 4 bases from V and 3 bases from J, the junction contained 7 bases not matched to a gene. CDR3 size: 15 residues. The CDR3 is CASSLHPGQGYEQYF. Here the CDR3 DNA reads TGCGCCAGCAGCCTACATCCGGGACAGGGCTACGAGCAGTACTTC.

V gene TRBV7-8 combines with J gene TRBJ2-1, with 9 bases aligning to TRBD2. Germline CDR1 SGHVS, CDR2 FQNEAQ. The CDR3 is made up of 16 amino acids. Germline trimming cut 6 bases from V and 8 bases from J; bases unmatched to any gene: 14. This CDR3 is CASSFPKAGGRDEQFF. DNA of the CDR3: TGTGCCAGCAGTTTCCCCAAAGCGGGAGGTCGCGATGAGCAGTTCTTC. The whole variable domain, remainder taken from reference TRBV7-8 and TRBJ2-1, is GAGVSQSPRYKVAKRGQDVALRCDPISGHVSLFWYQQALGQGPEFLTYFQNEAQLDKSGLPSDRFFAERPEGSVSTLKIQRTQQEDSAVYLCASSFPKAGGRDEQFFGPGTRLTVL.

This chain connects TRBV5-4 to TRBJ2-7; 11 bases agree with TRBD1. The CDR3 spans 15 residues. CDR1 is SGHNT and CDR2 is YYREEE in the germline V gene (reference sequence). After removal of 4 bases from V and 0 bases from J, the junction contained 3 bases not matched to a gene. CDR3 in amino acids: CASSHGTGGSYEQYF. In DNA form, the CDR3 reads TGTGCCAGCAGCCACGGGACAGGGGGCTCCTACGAGCAGTACTTC.